One and the same sample provided the 22 T cell receptor beta chains below, sequenced in a study of blood T cell repertoires in COVID-19. Profiling relied on immunoSEQ multiplex PCR, and the TCRdb table lists in-frame clones only, not all of them. Of about 80,000 clones detected, roughly three quarters appear once; the ten largest clones hold approximately 16%. Input material: peripheral blood. Every receptor here comes from an older man with active or convalescent COVID-19.

J is TRBJ2-7 and V is TRBV6-5, with 10 bases identical to TRBD1. The J segment lost 4 bases and the V segment lost 8 bases, leaving 8 bases of the junction unmatched. Germline assignment: CDR1 MNHEY and CDR2 SVGAGI. The CDR3 has 14 residues. CDR3 sequence (DNA): TGTGCCAGCGCCTCCGGGACAGGGGCTTACGAGCAGTACTTC. Translated: CASASGTGAYEQYF.

The sample holds one count of this clone. V and J are TRBV4-2 and TRBJ2-2, with D perhaps TRBD1 (5 bases). V shed 0 bases and J shed 7 bases, with 12 bases lying between them. The CDR3 is 15 residues long. Germline values: CDR1 LGHNA, CDR2 YNFKEQ. The CDR3 sequence is CASSQEETRGGELFF. The DNA of the CDR3 is TGTGCCAGCAGCCAAGAAGAGACAAGGGGCGGGGAGCTGTTTTTT.

V gene TRBV19 combines with J gene TRBJ2-3; D perhaps matches TRBD2 (6 bases). There are 15 residues in the CDR3. Germline V gene lookup returns CDR1 LNHDA and CDR2 SQIVND (reference sequence). The ends were cut back, 3 bases at V and 2 bases at J, with 12 bases in the middle. The CDR3 loop is CASSIGGATTDTQYF. The CDR3, as DNA: TGTGCCAGTAGTATCGGGGGAGCCACCACAGATACGCAGTATTTT.

Ten or more counts support this clone. This chain uses TRBV7-2 with TRBJ2-1; 10 bases line up with TRBD1. The germline CDR1 and CDR2 sequences are SGHTA and FQGNSA. The V gene end was trimmed by 3 bases and the J gene end by 5 bases; junction bases not matched to a gene: 7. The CDR3 sequence is 16 residues long. The CDR3 DNA reads TGTGCCAGCAGCTTTGGTACGGGACAGGGGAACAATGAGCAGTTCTTC. Residues: CASSFGTGQGNNEQFF.

Only one count was recorded for this clone. The CDR3 is CASSLSGGRYNEQFF. CDR3 nucleotides: TGTGCCAGCAGCCTTAGCGGGGGGAGATACAATGAGCAGTTCTTC. The V gene is TRBV9, the J gene TRBJ2-1, with 10 bases aligning to TRBD2. The CDR3 has 15 residues. The junction had 5 bases not matched to a gene; V was cut back by 4 bases and J by 4 bases. The germline V gene encodes CDR1 SGDLS and CDR2 YYNGEE.

The chain couples TRBV5-4 to TRBJ2-3; 10 bases are a match to TRBD2. This CDR3 has 16 residues. V gave up 3 bases and J gave up 0 bases; unmatched junction bases: 4. CDR1 is SGHNT and CDR2 is YYREEE in the germline V gene (reference sequence). DNA for the CDR3: TGTGCCAGCAGCTCGCTAGCGGGGGCCAGCACAGATACGCAGTATTTT. This gives the protein CASSSLAGASTDTQYF.

Turning to this clone: At one of its ends the junction is not consistent with the germline gene, which may arise from a read error. The gene calls are TRBV3-1 (or the pseudogene TRBV3-2) and TRBJ1-6; 9 bases agree with TRBD1. The CDR3 extends over 15 amino acids. Germline values: CDR1 LGHDT, CDR2 YNNKEL (reference sequence). Here the CDR3 reads CASRLGQGNNSPLHF. CDR3 nucleotides: TGTGCCAGCAGACTCGGACAGGGGAATAACTCACCCCTCCACTTT.

The CDR3 region has the DNA TGTGCCAGCAGGACCGGACAAGCGTCTGGAAACACCATATATTTT. Translation gives CASRTGQASGNTIYF. The chain couples TRBV5-6 to TRBJ1-3; D might be TRBD1 (5 bases). The CDR3 loop spans 15 amino acids. Trimming took 5 bases from V and 1 from J, leaving 13 bases between them. Germline CDR1 SGHDT, CDR2 YYEEEE.

The V call is TRBV9, the J call TRBJ2-7, with a possible D match to TRBD1 (5 bases). CDR1 SGDLS and CDR2 YYNGEE come from the germline V gene. The CDR3 spans 14 residues. Trimming left V 3 bases short and J 2 bases short, with 12 bases between. DNA for the CDR3: TGTGCCAGCAGCGCACGTTCAGGGACCTACGAGCAGTACTTC. Translating it yields CASSARSGTYEQYF.

J is TRBJ1-1 and V is TRBV11-1; 9 bases line up with TRBD1. Germline V gene sequence: CDR1 SGHAT, CDR2 FQDESV (reference sequence). The CDR3 runs 16 residues. J lost 6 bases, V lost 3 bases, and 11 bases had no gene match. The CDR3: CASSLGEGTGIPEAFF. The CDR3 DNA reads TGTGCCAGCAGCTTGGGAGAGGGGACAGGGATACCTGAAGCTTTCTTT.

V gene TRBV19 combines with J gene TRBJ2-5, with D possibly being TRBD1 (6 bases). CDR1 LNHDA and CDR2 SQIVND come from the germline V gene (reference sequence). Trimming took off 5 bases at V and 5 bases at J, with 24 bases between the two ends. This CDR3 contains 17 residues. The CDR3 DNA sequence: TGTGCCAGTAGTCCCGCAGATGGGGACAAAGGGGGTGAGACCCAGTACTTC. It encodes CASSPADGDKGGETQYF.

The chain recombines TRBV29-1 with TRBJ1-5; D call uncertain. V dropped 8 bases and J dropped 0 bases, with 11 bases sitting between them. The germline V gene has CDR1 SQVTM and CDR2 ANQGSEA. The CDR3 runs 13 residues. CDR3 residues: CSLTECSNQPQHF. DNA for the CDR3: TGCAGCCTAACAGAGTGTAGCAATCAGCCCCAGCATTTT.

The CDR3 sequence: CASSRVGLAETQYF. The DNA of the CDR3 is TGTGCCAGCAGTAGGGTTGGACTAGCCGAGACCCAGTACTTC. The chain links TRBV2 to TRBJ2-5; 8 nucleotides align to TRBD2. Unmatched junction bases numbered 7, after V lost 5 bases and J lost 5 bases. Germline-derived CDR1 and CDR2 are SNHLY and FYNNEI. The CDR3 sequence is 14 residues long.

The V call is TRBV9, the J call TRBJ2-3; D gene unclear. The CDR3 is made up of 15 amino acids. Germline values: CDR1 SGDLS, CDR2 YYNGEE. Trimming shortened V by 0 bases and J by 0 bases, and 8 bases separated the two germline ends. Here the CDR3 reads CASSVDSYSTDTQYF. CDR3 in DNA: TGTGCCAGCAGCGTAGACAGTTATAGCACAGATACGCAGTATTTT.

CDR3 coding DNA: TGTGCTAGTGGTTTGATTGGTACAGTGATCAATCAGCCCCAGCATTTT. Translation gives CASGLIGTVINQPQHF. This chain connects TRBV12-5 to TRBJ1-5, with D hard to call. This CDR3 comprises 16 residues. V gave up 2 bases and J gave up 3 bases, with 14 bases separating them. Germline CDR1 and CDR2: LGHNT and FRNRAP.

V is TRBV30 and J is TRBJ1-2; 7 bases fit TRBD1. CDR3 length equals 13 residues. The germline gives CDR1 GTSNPN, CDR2 SVGIG (reference sequence). Unmatched junction bases numbered 3, after V lost 2 bases and J lost 3 bases. This chain's CDR3 is CAWSLGTDYGYTF. Here the CDR3 DNA reads TGTGCCTGGAGTCTGGGGACAGACTATGGCTACACCTTC.

The chain employs TRBV19 and TRBJ2-4; D might be TRBD1 (5 bases). V lost 7 bases and J lost 3, with 10 bases in between. The CDR3 consists of 13 residues. Per the germline V gene, CDR1 is LNHDA and CDR2 is SQIVND (reference sequence). The CDR3: CASKLQDKNIQYF. CDR3 nucleotides: TGTGCCAGTAAATTACAGGACAAAAACATTCAGTACTTC.

The chain employs TRBV11-3 and TRBJ2-1; 8 bases match TRBD2. The V and J ends lost 1 base and 5 bases, in that order; junction bases with no gene match: 4. This CDR3 has 15 amino acids. CDR1 and CDR2 (germline): SGHNT, YENEEA. CDR3 coding DNA: TGTGCCAGCAGCTTAGGCGGGGGGCTTGACAATGAGCAGTTCTTC. It translates to CASSLGGGLDNEQFF.

To note about this clone: This sequence may be a read error, since a much larger clone differs from it by one base. The genes are TRBV5-6 and TRBJ1-5; D is unclear. Germline V gene lookup returns CDR1 SGHDT and CDR2 YYEEEE. This CDR3 is built from 14 residues. V lost 2 bases, J lost 2 bases, and 8 bases lay in between. The CDR3 here is CASSLAAGNQPQHF. CDR3 sequence (DNA): TGTGCCAGCAGCTTAGCGGCCGGCAATCAGCCCCAGCATTTT. Supplemented by reference TRBV5-6 and TRBJ1-5, the full variable domain reads DAGVTQSPTHLIKTRGQQVTLRCSPKSGHDTVSWYQQALGQGPQFIFQYYEEEERQRGNFPDRFSGHQFPNYSSELNVNALLLGDSALYLCASSLAAGNQPQHFGDGTRLSIL.

The chain links TRBV28 to TRBJ2-7; the D gene is possibly TRBD1 (5 bases). V lost 3 bases to trimming and J lost 7 bases, with 13 bases between them. CDR1 and CDR2 from the germline V gene are MDHEN and SYDVKM. The CDR3 spans 13 residues. DNA for the CDR3: TGTGCCAGCAGTTTGGGGTTTCAGGGTGAGCAGTACTTC. It yields the protein CASSLGFQGEQYF.

The chain is built from TRBV6-5 and TRBJ1-4; possibly TRBD1 for D (6 bases). V was pared by 8 bases and J by 3 bases, with 13 bases between. Germline V gene data show CDR1 as MNHEY and CDR2 as SVGAGI. The length of the CDR3 is 14 residues. CDR3 sequence reads: CASLNRVSNEKLFF. The CDR3 bases are TGTGCCAGCCTAAACAGGGTATCTAATGAAAAACTGTTTTTT.

The chain is built from TRBV28 and TRBJ1-5; possibly TRBD1 for D (5 bases). The CDR3 is 16 residues long. With 2 bases removed from V and 1 base from J, the gap between germline ends came to 12 bases. The germline CDR1 and CDR2 sequences are MDHEN and SYDVKM. The CDR3 reads CASSLRRGLSNQPQHF. The CDR3 DNA sequence: TGTGCCAGCAGTTTACGGAGGGGCCTAAGCAATCAGCCCCAGCATTTT. The entire variable domain, with the rest obtained from reference TRBV28 and TRBJ1-5, is as follows: DVKVTQSSRYLVKRTGEKVFLECVQDMDHENMFWYRQDPGLGLRLIYFSYDVKMKEKGDIPEGYSVSREKKERFSLILESASTNQTSMYLCASSLRRGLSNQPQHFGDGTRLSIL.